This TCR beta chain is drawn from a study of long-term antiretroviral therapy in people with HIV (dated by TCRdb to the early 2020s). About the study as a whole: The earliest samples were collected approximately a decade before the 2015 WHO recommendation for immediate ART, a period when ART was typically delayed until CD4 counts fell. Whether ART initiation and durable HIV suppression were associated with changes in peripheral blood TRB repertoire composition and diversity was tested in a retrospective serial study. The cohort contributed about 200 cryopreserved PBMC samples from around 30 adults with confirmed HIV infection, collected serially over a mean of approximately 6 years (range 1-12). Of the 25 to 30 participants with HIV, ten to eleven were female. Test extractions of a monoclonal T-cell line alongside approximately 36 polyclonal samples showed no cross-contamination during QIAcube processing.

What the authors observed across the whole study: Expanded TRB clones identified before ART initiation dominated the repertoire at all time points, although this dominance fluctuated and declined in many PLHIV after ART. Because pre-ART samples had limited cell numbers, unsorted PBMC were profiled rather than sorted CD4+ and CD8+ T cells. A significant increase in TRB diversity was found to be associated with ART initiation, although TRB diversity was observed to remain significantly below that of transplant donor controls even after long-term ART. Because PBMC availability was limited, only the TCR beta chain was sequenced, with no alpha chain pairing. No data were available on ART adherence, viral resistance or therapy changes, limiting inferences about post-ART repertoire changes. Samples dated from the mid-2000s to the late 2010s, and the ART regimens used may be less effective than current ones. CDR3 length ranges in HIV repertoires were narrower than in controls, and network structure suggested an antigen-experienced repertoire with only a slight naive shift after ART.

As concerns this clone: Its antigen specificity is not known. Base qualities are missing; no much larger clone stands one base away.

Inclusion was restricted to participants for whom at least one PBMC sample before ART initiation and at least two post-ART samples were available. Every participant with HIV received treatment in the United States of America. Before DNA extraction, cryopreserved samples containing roughly 0.85-11 million PBMC were thawed and washed. At the time of the earliest PBMC sample, participants with HIV were aged between roughly 20 and 54 years. PBMC samples were contributed by each participant from 1-4 timepoints before ART initiation and 2-8 timepoints after ART initiation, with a median of 7 samples. Serial HIV viral load, CD4+ T-cell count, ART history and demographic data were obtained for every participant. Genomic DNA was extracted from unsorted PBMC with a Qiagen kit on a QIAcube, with processing performed in batches of 12 samples. The CDR3 runs 14 residues from the cysteine to the phenylalanine. CDR3 DNA is the only sequence kept; it has 42 bases, read in frame from the first base. From the germline V gene, CDR1 is MNHEY and CDR2 is SVGAGI. Trimming takes 6 bases from V and 5 bases from J, and the germline ends sit 13 bases apart.

The immunoSEQ hsTCRB v3.0 assay was used at survey level resolution to sequence the TRB variable region. TRB sequencing targeted a depth of 40,000-50,000 T-cell genomes per sample. An Illumina MiSeq with a v3 150-cycle kit was used to sequence the pooled TRB libraries. Turning to the authors' computational methods: Repertoire analysis was run in R within a reproducible Nextflow workflow that covered QC, data transformation and analysis. LymphoSeq2, an R package for exploring AIRR-Seq data, was used to implement custom analyses. A handful of samples that produced fewer than 5000 total TRB sequences were removed, so 200 or so HIV repertoires were analyzed. Of the approximately 190 retained HIV repertoires, about 59 were collected before and more than 120 after ART initiation. Repertoires were downsampled to 5000 TRB nucleotide sequences, with summary statistics averaged over 100 downsampling iterations. Only TRB sequences with CDR3 regions of at least seven amino acids were retained for analysis. Diversity was measured with a Shannon entropy-derived clonality score and the Gini coefficient. Repertoire networks linked the top 5000 CDR3 amino acid sequences whenever two sequences differed by an edit distance of one. Antigen specificity groups and MHC restriction were predicted for TRB CDR3 amino acid sequences with GLIPH2. CDR3 amino acid sequences were matched against VDJdb and McPAS-TCR to flag known CMV, EBV, HIV or tissue antigen associations. Pre-ART, post-ART and control groups were compared with Wilcoxon signed-rank tests and Holm-Bonferroni correction. TCRdb stores this immuneACCESS table with in-frame sequences only. Part of the clones is absent; in the studies checked, under half of the shortfall reflects unresolved V genes, and no reason is known for the rest. V, J and clone size are taken as reported in that table, and D and trimming were inferred from the DNA itself. For this sample the table gives fewer than 20,000 clones, of which more than 75% were detected only once. Roughly 4.8% of the sample rests with the top ten.

The source of this sequence is a woman aged 40 to 50 with HIV. The V and J segments used are TRBV6-5 and TRBJ1-4, with TRBD1 as a weak D call on 5 bases. This specimen was unsorted PBMCs, taken 0.5 years after starting antiretroviral therapy. The nucleotides read TGTGCCAGCAGACGCGGGGGGATAAATGAAAAACTGTTTTTT. Its protein is CASRRGGINEKLFF.